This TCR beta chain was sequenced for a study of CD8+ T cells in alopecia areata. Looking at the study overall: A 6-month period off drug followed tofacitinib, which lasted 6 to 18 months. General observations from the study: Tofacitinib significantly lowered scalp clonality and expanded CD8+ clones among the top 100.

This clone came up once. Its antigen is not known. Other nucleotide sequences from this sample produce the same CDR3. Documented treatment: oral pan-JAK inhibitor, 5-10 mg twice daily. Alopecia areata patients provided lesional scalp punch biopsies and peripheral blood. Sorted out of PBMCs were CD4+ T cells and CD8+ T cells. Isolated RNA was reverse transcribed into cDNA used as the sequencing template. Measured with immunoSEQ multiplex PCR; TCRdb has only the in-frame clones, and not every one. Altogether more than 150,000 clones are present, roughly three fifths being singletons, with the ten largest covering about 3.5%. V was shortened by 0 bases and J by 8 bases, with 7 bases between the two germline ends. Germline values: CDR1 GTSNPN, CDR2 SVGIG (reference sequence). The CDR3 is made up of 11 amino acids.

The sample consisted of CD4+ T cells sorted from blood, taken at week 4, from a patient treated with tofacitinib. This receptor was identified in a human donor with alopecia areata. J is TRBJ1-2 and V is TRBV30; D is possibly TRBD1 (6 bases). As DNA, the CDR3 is TGTGCCTGGAGTGTAGGGGGGGGCTACACCTTC. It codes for CAWSVGGGYTF.